This entry is about one T cell receptor beta chain. Its antigen is still unknown. Sequencing was performed with immunoSEQ multiplex PCR; in TCRdb, only in-frame clones are kept and a portion is missing. The table has 40,000 to 50,000 clones, approximately 87% seen once. The record originates from a study of OX40 agonist ivuxolimab in advanced cancers. Study background: Enrolled patients in dose escalation had cancers that were hepatocellular carcinoma, melanoma, renal cell or head and neck cancer. Whole-study findings and limits: The mean number of expanded clones was higher in CD8+ T cells than in CD4+. Clones of CD4+ and CD8+ blood T cells grew by week 6 at doses of 0.1 to 3.0 mg/kg.

There are 14 residues in the CDR3. V lost 5 bases and J lost 3, with 14 bases in between. CDR1 is SEHNR, CDR2 FQNEAQ, per germline (reference sequence). The receptor was isolated from an adult with an advanced solid tumor such as melanoma, head and neck, liver or kidney cancer. This chain connects TRBV7-9 to TRBJ2-7; TRBD2 is a possible D gene (6 bases). The starting material was CD4+ or CD8+ T cells sorted from blood, obtained in a trial of the OX40 agonist ivuxolimab. CDR3: CASSPEIGGYEQYF. DNA for the CDR3: TGTGCCAGCAGCCCCGAGATCGGGGGCTACGAGCAGTACTTC.